One and the same sample provided the 23 T cell receptor beta chains below, sequenced in a study of shared clonotypes between healthy human individuals. Sequencing was performed with immunoSEQ multiplex PCR; in TCRdb, only in-frame clones are kept and a portion is missing. The table shows roughly 2.2 million clones, with 85% to 95% occurring only once. The material sequenced was naive CD4+ T cells from PBMCs. Subset described: CD45RA+ positively selected. The receptors were gathered from a young man in good health. Some clones in this sample may be carry-over from other donors' samples.

V gene TRBV7-8 combines with J gene TRBJ2-1; maybe TRBD2 (6 bases). This CDR3 region has 15 residues. V was shortened by 0 bases and J by 6 bases, with 12 bases between the two germline ends. Germline V lookup: CDR1 SGHVS, CDR2 FQNEAQ. The CDR3 DNA sequence: TGTGCCAGCAGCTTAGCGGCCAGCGGGCGCAATGAGCAGTTCTTC. Residues: CASSLAASGRNEQFF.

The chain links TRBV19 to TRBJ1-3; D call uncertain. Germline loops: CDR1 LNHDA, CDR2 SQIVND (reference sequence). Deletions cut 7 bases from V and 1 base from J, with 17 bases between. The CDR3 runs 16 residues. The CDR3 spells CASIRSSSFSGNTIYF. CDR3 sequence (DNA): TGTGCCAGTATTCGGAGCAGCTCCTTTTCTGGAAACACCATATATTTT.

The table lists this clone with a few counts. The V call is TRBV29-1, the J call TRBJ1-1; possible D gene TRBD1, 5 bases. CDR1 is SQVTM and CDR2 is ANQGSEA in the germline V gene. The CDR3 has 13 amino acids. The V gene lost 7 bases and the J gene lost 4 bases, with 16 bases spanning the gap. The CDR3 loop is CSGGAGKGTEAFF. The CDR3 coding sequence is TGCAGCGGTGGGGCAGGGAAGGGCACTGAAGCTTTCTTT.

The J gene is TRBJ2-3, the V gene TRBV19; the D is unclear. CDR3 length: 15 residues. Germline values: CDR1 LNHDA, CDR2 SQIVND (reference sequence). Trimming took 2 bases from V and 0 from J, leaving 9 bases between them. The CDR3, as DNA: TGTGCCAGTAGTATACCAGGTTATAGCACAGATACGCAGTATTTT. It is translated as CASSIPGYSTDTQYF.

V and J are TRBV7-3 and TRBJ1-5; 9 bases match TRBD1. Looked up from germline, CDR1 is SGHTA and CDR2 is FQGTGA. This CDR3 has 15 residues. V trimming: 5 bases; J trimming: 3 bases; junction bases outside the gene matches: 5. The CDR3 DNA sequence: TGTGCCAGCAGCCTACAGGGGGCCGCCAATCAGCCCCAGCATTTT. It is translated as CASSLQGAANQPQHF. Based on the CDR3 plus reference TRBV7-3 and TRBJ1-5, the full variable domain is GAGVSQTPSNKVTEKGKYVELRCDPISGHTALYWYRQSLGQGPEFLIYFQGTGAADDSGLPNDRFFAVRPEGSVSTLKIQRTERGDSAVYLCASSLQGAANQPQHFGDGTRLSIL.

The chain couples TRBV28 to TRBJ2-1, with TRBD1 matching 7 bases. CDR1 MDHEN and CDR2 SYDVKM come from the germline V gene. V was pared by 6 bases and J by 5 bases, with 13 bases of the junction left unmatched. This CDR3 is built from 16 residues. In DNA, the CDR3 is TGTGCCAGCAGACAAAGGACAGGTGGCACCCACAATGAGCAGTTCTTC. This gives the protein CASRQRTGGTHNEQFF.

CDR3 sequence reads: CASSFPGPSYNEQFF. The DNA of the CDR3 is TGTGCCAGCAGCTTTCCGGGACCGAGCTACAATGAGCAGTTCTTC. The rearrangement joins TRBV7-2 to TRBJ2-1, with D perhaps assigned TRBD1 or TRBD2 (5 bases each). The ends were cut back, 3 bases at V and 3 bases at J, with 12 bases in the middle. The CDR3 runs 15 residues. CDR1 and CDR2 (germline): SGHTA, FQGNSA.

This clone was seen a handful of times. V is TRBV29-1 and J is TRBJ1-1, with no clear D. V gave up 1 base and J gave up 1 base, with 7 bases separating them. This CDR3 comprises 13 residues. Germline V CDR1 and CDR2: SQVTM, ANQGSEA. CDR3 nucleotide sequence: TGCAGCGTTGAAGGCAGCTCGAACACTGAAGCTTTCTTT. Translation gives CSVEGSSNTEAFF.

The chain employs TRBV5-1 and TRBJ2-5, with D perhaps TRBD2 (6 bases). Between the trimmed V and J ends, which lost 4 bases and 2 bases, there was a span of 9 bases. The CDR3 is made up of 13 amino acids. The germline gives CDR1 SGHRS, CDR2 YFSETQ. Written as DNA, the CDR3 is TGCGCCAGCAGCGGAGGGTTTCAAGAGACCCAGTACTTC. This codes for CASSGGFQETQYF.

The chain combines TRBV5-1 with TRBJ2-5, with D perhaps TRBD1 (5 bases). This CDR3 is built from 14 residues. Germline CDR1 is SGHRS and CDR2 is YFSETQ. V was shortened by 1 base and J by 5 bases, with 12 bases between the two germline ends. CDR3 loop: CASSLTGPRETQYF. The CDR3 nucleotides read TGCGCCAGCAGCTTGACAGGTCCTCGGGAGACCCAGTACTTC.

As regards this clone: The sample contains more than one DNA sequence encoding this CDR3. V usage is TRBV7-9 and J usage is TRBJ1-4; no definite D call. The germline V and J ends were trimmed by 1 base and 1 base, with 7 bases remaining between them. This CDR3 is built from 15 residues. In germline, CDR1 is SEHNR, CDR2 FQNEAQ (reference sequence). CDR3 protein: CASSLVWGTNEKLFF. The CDR3 nucleotides read TGTGCCAGCAGCTTAGTCTGGGGAACTAATGAAAAACTGTTTTTT.

This clone showed up just once. The V gene is TRBV7-2, the J gene TRBJ2-3; D is unresolved. Germline V gene sequence: CDR1 SGHTA, CDR2 FQGNSA. CDR3 length equals 13 residues. Trimming took 5 bases from V and 6 from J, leaving 12 bases between them. The CDR3 is CASSTPVVDTQYF. The CDR3 DNA is TGTGCCAGCAGCACTCCAGTTGTGGATACGCAGTATTTT.

The rearrangement links TRBV27 to TRBJ2-3; TRBD1 is a possible D gene (6 bases). Germline values: CDR1 MNHEY, CDR2 SMNVEV (reference sequence). This CDR3 region has 14 residues. Trimming removed 10 bases at V and 4 bases at J, with 18 bases between. The CDR3 bases are TGTGCCACCCTACGAACAGGGTCTGCAGATACGCAGTATTTT. Translation gives CATLRTGSADTQYF.

The gene calls are TRBV5-5 and TRBJ2-7, with no clear D. The V and J ends lost 0 bases and 0 bases respectively, with 10 bases between them. Germline-derived CDR1 and CDR2 are SGHKS and YYEKEE (reference sequence). This CDR3 is 15 amino acids long. The CDR3 loop is CASSLEGISSYEQYF. The CDR3 region has the DNA TGTGCCAGCAGCTTGGAGGGTATTAGCTCCTACGAGCAGTACTTC.

As for this clone: Other DNA sequences in this specimen translate into the identical CDR3. The rearrangement joins TRBV28 to TRBJ2-7; 7 bases align to TRBD1. Germline trimming cut 6 bases from V and 3 bases from J; bases unmatched to any gene: 5. Germline V gene lookup returns CDR1 MDHEN and CDR2 SYDVKM. This CDR3 comprises 13 residues. Written as DNA, the CDR3 is TGTGCCAGCAGACCGGGACAGCTCTACGAGCAGTACTTC. This codes for CASRPGQLYEQYF.

V is TRBV28 and J is TRBJ1-2; D is uncertain. The V and J ends lost 3 bases and 8 bases respectively, with 10 bases between them. In germline, CDR1 is MDHEN, CDR2 SYDVKM. The CDR3 has 12 amino acids. The CDR3 nucleotides read TGTGCCAGCAGTTTTCCGAGAGGAGGCTACACCTTC. Translating it yields CASSFPRGGYTF.

The chain combines TRBV5-1 with TRBJ2-7; 12 bases are a match to TRBD2. The V segment lost 1 base and the J segment 5 bases; nucleotides outside the gene matches: 7. The CDR3 runs 16 residues. The germline CDR1 and CDR2 sequences are SGHRS and YFSETQ. The CDR3 here is CASSLKLAGGFNEQYF. Here the CDR3 DNA reads TGCGCCAGCAGCTTGAAACTAGCGGGAGGTTTTAACGAGCAGTACTTC.

The chain couples TRBV5-1 to TRBJ1-4; 8 bases align to TRBD1. The trim removed 4 bases at V and 7 bases at J, leaving 9 bases unmatched. CDR1 and CDR2 (germline): SGHRS, YFSETQ. This CDR3 has 15 amino acids. This CDR3 reads CASSDRQGMGEKLFF. The CDR3, as DNA: TGCGCCAGCAGCGATCGACAGGGGATGGGTGAAAAACTGTTTTTT.

This clone was counted once. V is TRBV19 and J is TRBJ1-5, with TRBD1 identical over 8 bases. CDR3 size: 16 residues. The ends lost 2 bases at V and 2 bases at J; junction bases unmatched: 5. Per the germline V gene, CDR1 is LNHDA and CDR2 is SQIVND (reference sequence). The CDR3 DNA reads as TGTGCCAGTAGTATACAGGGGGCGATTGGCAATCAGCCCCAGCATTTT. Residues: CASSIQGAIGNQPQHF.

V and J are TRBV20-1 and TRBJ1-2; D is unclear. The length of the CDR3 is 10 residues. Trimming left V 3 bases short and J 12 bases short, with 11 bases between. Germline CDR1 and CDR2: DFQATT and SNEGSKA (reference sequence). In DNA form, the CDR3 reads TGCAGTGCTAGTATGAGGGAAAACACCTTC. Its translation is CSASMRENTF.

The V call is TRBV28, the J call TRBJ2-1; 9 nucleotides agree with TRBD1. Germline trimming cut 8 bases from V and 3 bases from J; bases unmatched to any gene: 8. The germline V gene has CDR1 MDHEN and CDR2 SYDVKM. The CDR3 length is 15 residues. The CDR3 nucleotides are TGTGCCAGCCTCAGCCTGGGACAGGGCTACAATGAGCAGTTCTTC. Amino acids: CASLSLGQGYNEQFF. Complete variable domain (other parts from reference TRBV28 and TRBJ2-1): DVKVTQSSRYLVKRTGEKVFLECVQDMDHENMFWYRQDPGLGLRLIYFSYDVKMKEKGDIPEGYSVSREKKERFSLILESASTNQTSMYLCASLSLGQGYNEQFFGPGTRLTVL.

V is TRBV11-2 and J is TRBJ1-1, with TRBD1 as a possible D gene (5 bases). Trimming left V 5 bases short and J 4 bases short, with 14 bases between. The CDR3 spans 14 residues. Germline lookup yields CDR1 SGHAT and CDR2 FQNNGV. CDR3 protein: CASSPAGRGTEAFF. In nucleotides, the CDR3 is TGTGCCAGCAGCCCGGCGGGGAGGGGCACTGAAGCTTTCTTT.

The chain uses TRBV27 and TRBJ2-4; maybe TRBD1 (6 bases). The germline V gene encodes CDR1 MNHEY and CDR2 SMNVEV (reference sequence). V was shortened by 5 bases and J by 0 bases, with 14 bases between the two germline ends. This CDR3 is built from 16 residues. The CDR3 reads CASSAQGSAAKNIQYF. Here the CDR3 DNA reads TGTGCCAGCAGTGCACAGGGATCGGCAGCCAAAAACATTCAGTACTTC.